The T cell receptor (beta chain) described here comes from a study of Ad26.COV2.S vaccination and SARS-CoV-2 variants. Study-wide points: Substantial response breadth was reportedly seen for spike-specific CD8+ and CD4+ T cells after vaccination. Possible underestimation of total T cell responses by the TCR breadth and depth analyses was noted.

Assay: immunoSEQ multiplex PCR; the TCRdb copy retains only in-frame clones and omits some. This table has roughly 150,000 clones, just over 85% appearing once. Of note for this clone: Antigen specificity is unknown.

Germline V CDR1 and CDR2: MDHEN, SYDVKM. This CDR3 has 14 amino acids. The V gene end was trimmed by 5 bases and the J gene end by 3 bases; junction bases not matched to a gene: 6. The sequence derives from a human donor who had recovered from COVID-19. The sequenced sample was peripheral blood, obtained after recovery from COVID-19. The chain recombines TRBV28 with TRBJ2-7; TRBD1 matches 8 bases. CDR3 DNA: TGTGCCAGCAGTCATGACAGGGGATTCTACGAGCAGTACTTC. Protein sequence: CASSHDRGFYEQYF.